This T cell receptor beta chain was captured by sequencing in a study of blood T cell repertoires in COVID-19. Sequencing was performed with immunoSEQ multiplex PCR; in TCRdb, only in-frame clones are kept and a portion is missing. The sample holds fewer than 350,000 clones, roughly 90% seen once. This clone was seen once. This clonotype was obtained from a woman in her thirties or forties who had recovered from COVID-19. Sequences were obtained from PBMCs or T cells enriched from blood (not recorded which).

CDR3 region: CASGATGVPYEQYF. Written as DNA, the CDR3 is TGTGCTAGTGGTGCGACAGGTGTCCCCTACGAGCAGTACTTC. The chain couples TRBV12-5 to TRBJ2-7; tentative D call: TRBD1 (6 bases). Looked up from germline, CDR1 is LGHNT and CDR2 is FRNRAP. Trimming took off 5 bases at V and 2 bases at J, with 13 bases between the two ends. The CDR3 contains 14 residues.